These 20 T cell receptor beta chains were all obtained from the same sample, sequenced in a study of yellow fever vaccine responses in identical twins. TCRdb passed the RT-PCR reads through MiXCR, listing each CDR3 protein once. Seen here are about 20,000 distinct CDR3 sequences, approximately 79% observed once, and the top ten hold over 2%. The material sequenced was T cells from blood (PBMCs), unsorted or a sorted subset (not recorded which), taken before or after yellow fever vaccination (not recorded which). The receptors here all came from a woman in her late teens or twenties who received the yellow fever vaccine.

This clonotype was seen a few times. Here the CDR3 DNA reads TGTGCCAGCAGTTTCGGAGCGACCGCCTACAATGAGCAGTTCTTC. Encoded protein: CASSFGATAYNEQFF. J is TRBJ2-1 and V is TRBV27; no definite D call. This CDR3 spans 15 amino acids. The germline V and J ends were trimmed by 3 bases and 2 bases, with 11 bases remaining between them. The germline gives CDR1 MNHEY, CDR2 SMNVEV (reference sequence).

This chain uses TRBV18 with TRBJ2-3, with TRBD1 matching over 8 bases. Germline-derived CDR1 and CDR2 are KGHSH and LQKENI. The V gene end was trimmed by 0 bases and the J gene end by 0 bases; junction bases not matched to a gene: 2. The CDR3 is made up of 16 amino acids. In nucleotides, the CDR3 is TGTGCCAGCTCACCACCGTGGGACAGGAGCACAGATACGCAGTATTTT. The encoded protein is CASSPPWDRSTDTQYF.

This chain joins TRBV3-1 and TRBJ1-1, with 7 bases identical to TRBD1. J lost 0 bases, V lost 4 bases, and 8 bases had no gene match. This CDR3 spans 16 amino acids. Germline V gene lookup returns CDR1 LGHDT and CDR2 YNNKEL (reference sequence). CDR3 sequence: CASSPATGQLNTEAFF. CDR3 coding DNA: TGTGCCAGCAGCCCAGCTACGGGACAGCTGAACACTGAAGCTTTCTTT. The full variable domain, completed using reference TRBV3-1 and TRBJ1-1, is DTAVSQTPKYLVTQMGNDKSIKCEQNLGHDTMYWYKQDSKKFLKIMFSYNNKELIINETVPNRFSPKSPDKAHLNLHINSLELGDSAVYFCASSPATGQLNTEAFFGQGTRLTVV.

This sequence joins TRBV7-6 and TRBJ2-7; TRBD1 or TRBD2 may be the D gene (5 bases each). This CDR3 contains 15 residues. Looked up from germline, CDR1 is SGHVS and CDR2 is FNYEAQ. V was shortened by 5 bases and J by 3 bases, with 17 bases between the two germline ends. CDR3 in amino acids: CASSLEGRTDYEQYF. The CDR3 coding sequence is TGTGCCAGCAGCCTAGAGGGGCGGACCGACTACGAGCAGTACTTC.

The rearrangement links TRBV11-3 to TRBJ2-7; D remains ambiguous. The CDR3 has 15 amino acids. Germline CDR1 SGHNT, CDR2 YENEEA. The V and J ends lost 1 base and 2 bases respectively, with 12 bases between them. Here the CDR3 DNA reads TGTGCCAGCAGCTTAGGCGGCCCGCCCCCCTACGAGCAGTACGTC. As protein: CASSLGGPPPYEQYV.

This clonotype was seen a few times. The chain uses TRBV18 and TRBJ2-2; D remains unclear. CDR1 KGHSH and CDR2 LQKENI come from the germline V gene. V was clipped by 2 bases and J by 2 bases, with 15 bases between them. This CDR3 has 17 residues. The CDR3 region has the DNA TGTGCCAGCTCACCATACAGATCCAGTAGTAACACCGGGGAGCTGTTTTTT. Protein product: CASSPYRSSSNTGELFF. The full variable domain, completed using reference TRBV18 and TRBJ2-2, is NAGVMQNPRHLVRRRGQEARLRCSPMKGHSHVYWYRQLPEEGLKFMVYLQKENIIDESGMPKERFSAEFPKEGPSILRIQQVVRGDSAAYFCASSPYRSSSNTGELFFGEGSRLTVL.

The J gene is TRBJ2-2, the V gene TRBV5-1, with D hard to call. CDR1 SGHRS and CDR2 YFSETQ come from the germline V gene. The CDR3 loop spans 14 amino acids. Between the trimmed V and J ends, which lost 3 bases and 5 bases, there was a span of 11 bases. CDR3 sequence: CASSSNTATGELFF. DNA of the CDR3: TGCGCCAGCAGCTCAAACACAGCTACCGGGGAGCTGTTTTTT.

The V gene is TRBV29-1, the J gene TRBJ1-5; the D gene is possibly TRBD1 (6 bases). Looked up from germline, CDR1 is SQVTM and CDR2 is ANQGSEA. Trimming removed 4 bases at V and 5 bases at J, with 15 bases between. CDR3 length: 14 amino acids. This CDR3 reads CSVVVEGVHQPQHF. CDR3 nucleotide sequence: TGCAGCGTTGTTGTCGAGGGGGTGCATCAGCCCCAGCATTTT.

V and J are TRBV3-1 and TRBJ2-2; tentatively, D is TRBD2 (6 bases). Germline V gene sequence: CDR1 LGHDT, CDR2 YNNKEL (reference sequence). The V and J ends lost 0 bases and 4 bases respectively, with 12 bases between them. CDR3 length: 16 amino acids. The CDR3 DNA reads TGTGCCAGCAGCCAAGAGGGAGGCAGGCCCACCGGGGAGCTGTTTTTT. This sequence encodes CASSQEGGRPTGELFF.

V gene TRBV11-2 combines with J gene TRBJ2-5; D is unclear. Trimming pared 1 base from V and 5 bases from J, leaving 14 bases between. Germline CDR1 reads SGHAT; CDR2 reads FQNNGV. The CDR3 covers 15 residues. The CDR3 sequence: CASSLAQHYSETQYF. CDR3 DNA sequence: TGTGCCAGCAGCTTAGCCCAACACTATTCGGAGACCCAGTACTTC.

The J gene is TRBJ1-5, the V gene TRBV12-3 or TRBV12-4; possible D gene TRBD1, 6 bases. The CDR3 sequence is 13 residues long. The V end was cut by 7 bases, the J end by 6 bases, with 13 bases between. Here the CDR3 reads CASTNRAGQPQHF. The CDR3 DNA sequence: TGTGCCAGCACCAACAGGGCAGGTCAGCCCCAGCATTTT.

The chain has TRBV28 and TRBJ1-1; D unresolved. The CDR3 loop spans 14 amino acids. CDR1 and CDR2 from the germline V gene are MDHEN and SYDVKM. Trimming stripped 7 bases from V and 6 bases from J, with 18 bases between. The CDR3 is CASTPGAFRAEAFF. CDR3 DNA sequence: TGTGCCAGCACCCCCGGAGCGTTTAGGGCTGAAGCTTTCTTT.

The rearrangement links TRBV18 to TRBJ1-2; D uncertain. This CDR3 is built from 14 residues. Germline V gene sequence: CDR1 KGHSH, CDR2 LQKENI. V gave up 6 bases and J gave up 2 bases, with 13 bases separating them. For the CDR3, the DNA is TGTGCCAGCTCCCCGGAGGCAGACAACTATGGCTACACCTTC. It codes for CASSPEADNYGYTF. Combining the CDR3 with reference TRBV18 and TRBJ1-2 gives the whole variable domain NAGVMQNPRHLVRRRGQEARLRCSPMKGHSHVYWYRQLPEEGLKFMVYLQKENIIDESGMPKERFSAEFPKEGPSILRIQQVVRGDSAAYFCASSPEADNYGYTFGSGTRLTVV.

The chain uses TRBV28 and TRBJ2-7; D may be TRBD1 (5 bases). The CDR3 spans 13 residues. V was clipped by 7 bases and J by 6 bases, with 16 bases between them. In germline, CDR1 is MDHEN, CDR2 SYDVKM. This CDR3 is CASMVGPTGEQYF. The CDR3, as DNA: TGTGCCAGCATGGTGGGTCCTACAGGCGAGCAGTACTTC.

This chain uses TRBV7-9 with TRBJ2-2; TRBD1 matches at 8 bases. Germline lookup yields CDR1 SEHNR and CDR2 FQNEAQ (reference sequence). Trimming removed 3 bases from V and 3 bases from J; junction bases left unmatched: 9. CDR3 length: 17 amino acids. CDR3 nucleotide sequence: TGTGCCAGCAGCTTCGAAGGGACAGGCGTCCACACCGGGGAGCTGTTTTTT. This sequence encodes CASSFEGTGVHTGELFF.

The genes are TRBV6-1 and TRBJ1-6; 8 bases line up with TRBD1. Trimming took 6 bases from V and 9 from J; bases not matched to a gene: 7. Germline lookup yields CDR1 MNHNS and CDR2 SASEGT. The CDR3 is 14 residues long. CDR3 DNA: TGTGCCAGCAGGTCAGCAGGGGGCGTTTCACCCCTCCACTTT. Amino acids: CASRSAGGVSPLHF.

CDR3 nucleotides: TGTGCCATCAGGGGCGTGACCCCCTACGAGCAGTACTTC. This sequence encodes CAIRGVTPYEQYF. The chain recombines TRBV10-3 with TRBJ2-7; D gene uncertain. The CDR3 runs to 13 residues. Trimming left V 6 bases short and J 2 bases short, with 11 bases between. Germline V gene lookup returns CDR1 ENHRY and CDR2 SYGVKD.

V is TRBV7-6 and J is TRBJ2-1, with 8 bases matching TRBD2. Germline values: CDR1 SGHVS, CDR2 FNYEAQ. The CDR3 loop spans 18 amino acids. V lost 2 bases, J lost 7 bases, and 16 bases stayed unmatched. CDR3 loop: CASSLRSFSGTTINEQFF. The CDR3 DNA sequence: TGTGCCAGCAGCTTAAGGTCCTTTAGCGGGACTACAATTAATGAGCAGTTCTTC.

This clonotype was seen only a few times. The chain uses TRBV27 and TRBJ1-1; TRBD1 aligns across 7 bases. Germline CDR1 reads MNHEY; CDR2 reads SMNVEV (reference sequence). With 4 bases clipped from V and 5 bases from J, the junction kept 7 bases outside the gene matches. This CDR3 has 14 amino acids. CDR3 in amino acids: CASSSNRGGTEAFF. CDR3 nucleotide sequence: TGTGCCAGCAGTTCAAACAGGGGAGGAACTGAAGCTTTCTTT.

J is TRBJ2-7 and V is TRBV7-9; 7 bases match TRBD1. This CDR3 is 13 amino acids long. V shed 6 bases, J shed 7 bases, and the junction held 9 bases outside the gene matches. Germline V gene data show CDR1 as SEHNR and CDR2 as FQNEAQ (reference sequence). The CDR3 DNA reads TGTGCCAGCAGTTGGACAGGCGACGGTGAGCAGTACTTC. Encoded protein: CASSWTGDGEQYF.